The rows below give T cell receptor beta chains drawn from one sample of a study of cytomegalovirus exposure and HLA in healthy donors. Assay: immunoSEQ multiplex PCR; the TCRdb copy retains only in-frame clones and omits some. This table has about 130,000 clones, approximately 80% appearing once. The specimen sequenced was PBMCs. These receptor sequences come from a man aged 40-49 years in good health and CMV-seronegative. The CDR3 runs from the conserved cysteine through the conserved F or W.

v_call,cdr3_aa
TRBV30,CAWTGAQNTEAFF
TRBV5-1,CASSSGGQGLTDTQYF
TRBV19,CASDRDGAGELFF
TRBV19,CASTFRFRSSGANVLTF
TRBV7-2,CASSFQRGGQETQYF
TRBV7-2,CASSFASGNNEQFF
TRBV29-1,CSVDAEPNYGYTF
TRBV7-2,CASSSDRDSPLHF
TRBV7-2,CASSRDSLAEQFF
TRBV4-3,CASSQALDRSNYGYTF
TRBV5-4,CASSLGTGGSYGYTF
TRBV5-1,CASSFGTSGQNIQYF
TRBV6-1,CASGLAGQETQYF
TRBV19,CASSIDSGYAEAFF
TRBV11-2,CASSWRPGGNEKLFF
TRBV6-1,CASSGAGTGGGNTEAFF
TRBV27,CASSQRLAGGHDTQYF
TRBV4-3,CASSQDTGDTYGYTF
TRBV5-6,CASSLDRGQGDGTQYF
TRBV4-3,CASSQSIAGTTGELFF
TRBV7-9,CASSFWTSLAKNIQYF
TRBV5-6,CASSLPTGTGGANVLTF
TRBV5-8,CASSLDPGASTNEKLFF
TRBV27,CASSSQTGPDTQYF
TRBV5-1,CASSLVTSGSTDTQYF
TRBV4-1,CASSQRTGGRTEAFF
TRBV30,CAWSALGEGLYEQYF
TRBV7-2,CASSSPETQYF
TRBV2,CASSGQGAANEKLFF
TRBV19,CASSIGLFRGIGGELFF
TRBV5-1,CASSLSWTGELFF
TRBV6-1,CASSEARTYEQYF
TRBV6-6,CASSQTLRGEYNEQFF
TRBV5-4,CASRNRGQGYEQYF
TRBV6-5,CASSYGHYNEQFF
TRBV21-1,CASSKPGIRGGYTF
TRBV28,CASTAYPRGLKNDEQYF
TRBV7-2,CASSFLGNGNQPQHF
TRBV4-1,CASSQEPHRGPNYGYTF
TRBV6-5,CASSNRDISGYTF
TRBV29-1,CSVEEPGQGAMYEQYF
TRBV19,CASSIVSTSGRGPNEQFF
TRBV6-5,CASSYSPELEAFF
TRBV28,CASSFYNEQFF
TRBV4-1,CATRKGRGATPHNEQFF
TRBV7-6,CASSLRTGRNEQFF
TRBV28,CASRGEIYGYTF